These 20 T cell receptor beta chains share one sample of origin, sequenced in a study of blood T cell repertoires in COVID-19. Sequencing used immunoSEQ multiplex PCR; TCRdb keeps in-frame clones, though not all of them. There are 88,000 or so clones in the sample; roughly 80% occur only once, and around 4.5% lies in the top ten. Sequencing was done on a sample of peripheral blood. The receptors come from a man between 60 and 75 years old with acute or convalescent COVID-19.

This clone was observed a single time. This chain links TRBV18 with TRBJ2-7; the match to TRBD1 covers 12 bases. The germline CDR1 and CDR2 sequences are KGHSH and LQKENI. After removal of 4 bases from V and 9 bases from J, the junction contained 7 bases not matched to a gene. The CDR3 covers 14 residues. The CDR3 DNA reads as TGTGCCAGCTCACAGGGACAGGGGGCTTTTCGGCAGTACTTC. It codes for CASSQGQGAFRQYF.

The chain uses TRBV2 and TRBJ1-5, with D perhaps matching TRBD1 (6 bases). The CDR3 is 17 amino acids. CDR1 and CDR2 from the germline V gene are SNHLY and FYNNEI. Trimming shortened V by 1 base and J by 3 bases, and 16 bases separated the two germline ends. In DNA form, the CDR3 reads TGTGCCAGCAGTGAAGGGCAGGGGAACATATTCAATCAGCCCCAGCATTTT. It is translated as CASSEGQGNIFNQPQHF.

This clone has more than one count but fewer than ten. The chain combines TRBV10-1 with TRBJ1-4; 9 nucleotides line up with TRBD1. V was clipped by 0 bases and J by 7 bases; unmatched bases: 3. Germline-derived CDR1 and CDR2 are WNHNN and SYGVQD (reference sequence). The CDR3 has 15 amino acids. The CDR3 region is CASSESQGAAEKLFF. For the CDR3, the DNA is TGCGCCAGCAGTGAGTCACAGGGGGCCGCTGAAAAACTGTTTTTT.

J is TRBJ1-6 and V is TRBV5-6; TRBD1 aligns across 10 bases. The V gene's germline CDR1 is SGHDT and CDR2 YYEEEE. The junction had 12 bases not matched to a gene; V was cut back by 0 bases and J by 9 bases. This CDR3 contains 18 residues. The CDR3 spells CASSLGDRGPISASPLHF. The DNA for the CDR3 is TGTGCCAGCAGCTTGGGGGACAGGGGACCCATAAGTGCTTCACCCCTCCACTTT.

The V gene is TRBV19, the J gene TRBJ2-1; 11 bases fit TRBD2. The CDR3 is made up of 17 amino acids. The junction had 9 bases not matched to a gene; V was cut back by 6 bases and J by 2 bases. CDR1 and CDR2 from the germline V gene are LNHDA and SQIVND (reference sequence). CDR3 sequence reads: CASRSPLSGGAYNEQFF. In nucleotides, the CDR3 is TGTGCCAGTAGGAGCCCTCTTAGCGGGGGGGCCTACAATGAGCAGTTCTTC.

The chain carries TRBV27 and TRBJ2-3; D may be TRBD2 (7 bases). CDR1 is MNHEY and CDR2 is SMNVEV in the germline V gene (reference sequence). This CDR3 region has 13 residues. The V gene lost 6 bases and the J gene lost 8 bases, with 15 bases spanning the gap. CDR3 coding DNA: TGTGCCAGCAGGGGAGGGGGGCCGGCTACGCAGTATTTT. Protein sequence: CASRGGGPATQYF.

This clone was seen a handful of times. The genes are TRBV9 and TRBJ1-1; D is perhaps TRBD1 (5 bases). The CDR3 length is 16 residues. Trimming took 0 bases from V and 0 from J, leaving 12 bases between them. CDR1 SGDLS and CDR2 YYNGEE come from the germline V gene. The CDR3 protein is CASSVAGAVMNTEAFF. The CDR3 DNA sequence: TGTGCCAGCAGCGTAGCTGGGGCAGTTATGAACACTGAAGCTTTCTTT.

The chain employs TRBV2 and TRBJ2-5; D is uncertain. The CDR3 sequence is 14 residues long. Germline loops: CDR1 SNHLY, CDR2 FYNNEI. Between the trimmed V and J ends, which lost 10 bases and 5 bases, there was a span of 20 bases. The CDR3 reads CATAANSAAETQYF. In nucleotides, the CDR3 is TGTGCCACCGCGGCGAATTCCGCGGCTGAGACCCAGTACTTC.

This clone was seen only once. This rearrangement joins TRBV7-3 to TRBJ1-5; D is uncertain. This CDR3 region has 18 residues. Deletions cut 5 bases from V and 0 bases from J, with 20 bases between. Germline assignment: CDR1 SGHTA and CDR2 FQGTGA. The CDR3 region is CASSPPIAGNNSNQPQHF. As DNA, the CDR3 is TGTGCCAGCAGCCCCCCGATCGCGGGAAATAATAGCAATCAGCCCCAGCATTTT.

The chain's CDR3 is CASSFRLRLGTDTQYF. DNA of the CDR3: TGTGCCAGCAGCTTCAGACTGCGTTTGGGCACAGATACGCAGTATTTT. This chain links TRBV5-8 with TRBJ2-3; D is uncertain. Trimming stripped 2 bases from V and 1 base from J, with 14 bases between. The CDR3 contains 16 residues. From germline, CDR1 is SGHTS and CDR2 YDEGEE.

This clone was recorded a few times. The J gene is TRBJ1-5, the V gene TRBV14; the D is unclear. The ends were cut back, 3 bases at V and 5 bases at J, with 5 bases in the middle. Germline-derived CDR1 and CDR2 are SGHDN and FVKESK. This CDR3 comprises 12 residues. The CDR3 DNA reads as TGTGCCAGCAGCCAGGGCTATCAGCCCCAGCATTTT. Amino acid sequence: CASSQGYQPQHF.

The chain uses TRBV9 and TRBJ2-3, with 12 bases aligning to TRBD2. Germline CDR1 is SGDLS and CDR2 is YYNGEE. CDR3 length equals 16 residues. V lost 4 bases to trimming and J lost 6 bases; unmatched junction nucleotides: 9. CDR3 bases: TGTGCCAGCAGCTCAGGACTAGCGGGGCCTCTCGATACGCAGTATTTT. Translated, it gives CASSSGLAGPLDTQYF.

The sample holds one count of this clone. J is TRBJ2-1 and V is TRBV4-3; 7 nucleotides line up with TRBD2. The V and J ends lost 4 bases and 5 bases, in that order; junction bases with no gene match: 5. CDR1 and CDR2 from the germline V gene are LGHNA and YSLEER. The CDR3 runs to 14 residues. CDR3 in DNA: TGCGCCAGCAGCCGGGTAGCGGGTGACAATGAGCAGTTCTTC. Protein product: CASSRVAGDNEQFF.

V and J are TRBV20-1 and TRBJ2-5; D is perhaps TRBD1 (5 bases). Trimming stripped 3 bases from V and 5 bases from J, with 10 bases between. This CDR3 region has 12 residues. The germline gives CDR1 DFQATT, CDR2 SNEGSKA (reference sequence). CDR3 sequence (DNA): TGCAGTGCTAGTGGCAGGGTCGAGACCCAGTACTTC. It is translated as CSASGRVETQYF.

This chain uses TRBV7-9 with TRBJ2-3; 10 bases match TRBD1. V lost 5 bases and J lost 10; bases outside the gene matches: 12. CDR3 size: 15 residues. Germline V gives CDR1 SEHNR, CDR2 FQNEAQ (reference sequence). The CDR3, as DNA: TGTGCCAGCAGCCAACAGACAGGGGGCAGTCAGCCGCAGTATTTT. It encodes CASSQQTGGSQPQYF. Drawing the rest from reference TRBV7-9 and TRBJ2-3, the complete variable domain is DTGVSQNPRHKITKRGQNVTFRCDPISEHNRLYWYRQTLGQGPEFLTYFQNEAQLEKSRLLSDRFSAERPKGSFSTLEIQRTEQGDSAMYLCASSQQTGGSQPQYFGPGTRLTVL.

This clone was detected once. The genes are TRBV11-2 and TRBJ1-2, with D perhaps TRBD1 (6 bases). V was cut by 1 base and J by 4 bases, with 16 bases left in between. The CDR3 length is 16 residues. Per the germline V gene, CDR1 is SGHAT and CDR2 is FQNNGV. In DNA, the CDR3 is TGTGCCAGCAGCTTAGTGTGGGGACAAACCTCCTATGGCTACACCTTC. Its translation: CASSLVWGQTSYGYTF.

V and J are TRBV24-1 and TRBJ2-1, with 11 bases aligning to TRBD2. The CDR3 loop spans 14 amino acids. Germline V lookup: CDR1 KGHDR, CDR2 SFDVKD. V shed 5 bases and J 4 bases; nucleotides not matched to a gene: 0. This CDR3 reads CATSVAGGYNEQFF. The DNA for the CDR3 is TGTGCCACCAGTGTAGCGGGAGGGTACAATGAGCAGTTCTTC.

As DNA, the CDR3 is TGTGCCAGCAGTTACCGGCGGGACAGGGGTGAGCAGTTCTTC. It translates to CASSYRRDRGEQFF. J is TRBJ2-1 and V is TRBV6-2 or TRBV6-3, with 10 nucleotides matching TRBD1. The CDR3 length is 14 residues. With 2 bases clipped from V and 9 bases from J, the junction kept 4 bases outside the gene matches. Germline loops: CDR1 MNHEY, CDR2 SVGEGT.

CDR3 loop: CASSYPGQQETQYF. The CDR3 DNA reads TGTGCCAGCAGTTACCCTGGACAGCAAGAGACCCAGTACTTC. V is TRBV6-6 and J is TRBJ2-5; tentatively, D is TRBD1 (6 bases). V was cut by 2 bases and J by 2 bases, with 9 bases left in between. Per germline, CDR1 MNHNY and CDR2 SVGAGI (reference sequence). The CDR3 has 14 amino acids.

The chain carries TRBV6-6 and TRBJ1-1; D remains ambiguous. The CDR3 runs 13 residues. V lost 6 bases and J lost 9, with 17 bases in between. Germline CDR1 reads MNHNY; CDR2 reads SVGAGI (reference sequence). The CDR3 region is CASRREDFLKAFF. The CDR3 DNA reads as TGTGCCAGCAGGAGAGAGGATTTTCTTAAAGCTTTCTTT.